Listed here are 23 T cell receptor beta chains from one sample, sequenced in a study of T cell repertoires in cytomegalovirus infection. Antigen specificity for these receptors is unknown. MiXCR, applied by TCRdb to the reads, yields one record per CDR3 protein. The data hold 700,000 to 950,000 distinct CDR3 sequences, with less than 35% observed a single time. The sample in question was cultured CD8+ T cells from PBMCs, obtained from culture after CMV antigen stimulation. The receptors were gathered from a human donor in good health (CMV status not recorded). Some clones in this sample may be carry-over from other donors' samples.

This clonotype was seen a handful of times. The chain couples TRBV7-9 to TRBJ1-4, with TRBD1 identical over 8 bases. The CDR3 loop spans 16 amino acids. J was trimmed by 4 bases and V by 5 bases; bases with no gene match: 9. Per the germline V gene, CDR1 is SEHNR and CDR2 is FQNEAQ (reference sequence). The CDR3 sequence is CASSGKGDRLNEKLFF. CDR3 DNA sequence: TGTGCCAGCAGCGGGAAAGGGGACAGGCTTAATGAAAAACTGTTTTTT.

This clonotype was detected only once. The chain is built from TRBV27 and TRBJ2-3, with no clear D. Per the germline V gene, CDR1 is MNHEY and CDR2 is SMNVEV (reference sequence). CDR3 length equals 15 residues. V was clipped by 0 bases and J by 6 bases, with 13 bases between them. This CDR3 is CASSLSSYLHDTQYF. In DNA, the CDR3 is TGTGCCAGCAGTTTATCGAGCTATTTACACGATACGCAGTATTTT.

V is TRBV2 and J is TRBJ1-1; 8 bases agree with TRBD1. In germline, CDR1 is SNHLY, CDR2 FYNNEI. Germline trimming cut 6 bases from V and 1 base from J; bases unmatched to any gene: 10. There are 16 residues in the CDR3. The CDR3 is CASRVDRARPNTEAFF. The CDR3 nucleotides read TGTGCCAGCAGGGTGGACAGGGCGAGACCGAACACTGAAGCTTTCTTT.

This clonotype occurred many times. The chain links TRBV7-8 to TRBJ2-2, with D hard to call. Germline assignment: CDR1 SGHVS and CDR2 FQNEAQ. V was trimmed by 2 bases and J by 6 bases, leaving 4 bases between them. This CDR3 has 12 amino acids. DNA of the CDR3: TGTGCCAGCAGCTTAAAACCCGGGGAGCTGTTTTTT. Protein sequence: CASSLKPGELFF.

The chain is built from TRBV7-9 and TRBJ1-6, with D tentatively TRBD1 (5 bases). CDR1 and CDR2 (germline): SEHNR, FQNEAQ (reference sequence). The CDR3 loop spans 12 amino acids. V was cut by 11 bases and J by 5 bases, with 10 bases left in between. The CDR3 DNA follows: TGTGCCGCGGGGGGGGATAATTCACCCCTCCACTTT. Its protein is CAAGGDNSPLHF.

This clonotype was recorded only once. This sequence joins TRBV29-1 and TRBJ1-1, with 7 positions matching TRBD1. This CDR3 region has 13 residues. Per germline, CDR1 SQVTM and CDR2 ANQGSEA. The ends lost 7 bases at V and 1 base at J; junction bases unmatched: 6. As DNA, the CDR3 is TGCAGCGGACGGACAGGAAGGAACACTGAAGCTTTCTTT. Protein product: CSGRTGRNTEAFF.

The chain has TRBV27 and TRBJ2-1; no definite D call. This CDR3 contains 13 residues. Germline V gene lookup returns CDR1 MNHEY and CDR2 SMNVEV (reference sequence). V was clipped by 0 bases and J by 8 bases, with 8 bases between them. CDR3 amino acids: CASSLSIGHEQFF. CDR3 nucleotide sequence: TGTGCCAGCAGTTTATCGATCGGCCATGAGCAGTTCTTC.

This clonotype was observed a few times. The rearrangement links TRBV7-9 to TRBJ1-2, with a weak D call TRBD1 (5 bases). The CDR3 runs to 16 residues. V lost 4 bases and J 5 bases, leaving 20 bases between the germline ends. Germline V CDR1 and CDR2: SEHNR, FQNEAQ (reference sequence). CDR3 DNA sequence: TGTGCCAGCAGCTCAGCCGGGGGGACCGCTATTTATGGCTACACCTTC. It specifies CASSSAGGTAIYGYTF. Full variable domain (remainder filled in from reference TRBV7-9 and TRBJ1-2): DTGVSQNPRHKITKRGQNVTFRCDPISEHNRLYWYRQTLGQGPEFLTYFQNEAQLEKSRLLSDRFSAERPKGSFSTLEIQRTEQGDSAMYLCASSSAGGTAIYGYTFGSGTRLTVV.

This clonotype was recorded at least ten times. The chain has TRBV7-2 and TRBJ2-3; the match to TRBD2 covers 7 bases. Germline CDR1 SGHTA, CDR2 FQGNSA. The CDR3 is 15 amino acids. The V gene end was trimmed by 3 bases and the J gene end by 1 base; junction bases not matched to a gene: 4. The DNA of the CDR3 is TGTGCCAGCAGCTTGGGAGGGGACCGCACAGATACGCAGTATTTT. Its translation is CASSLGGDRTDTQYF.

The table lists this clonotype with a few counts. The chain couples TRBV5-5 to TRBJ2-6; D gene unclear. This CDR3 contains 18 residues. CDR1 and CDR2 (germline): SGHKS, YYEKEE (reference sequence). Trimming took 1 base from V and 3 from J, leaving 17 bases between them. The DNA of the CDR3 is TGTGCCAGCAGCTTGCTTCTCAGTACCCTTGGTGGGGCCAACGTCCTGACTTTC. Its protein is CASSLLLSTLGGANVLTF.

The V and J genes are TRBV3-1 and TRBJ2-5; tentative D call: TRBD2 (6 bases). V was shortened by 6 bases and J by 10 bases, with 18 bases between the two germline ends. Germline CDR1 and CDR2: LGHDT and YNNKEL (reference sequence). The CDR3 is made up of 13 amino acids. The CDR3 is CASSRGGVNDQYF. The CDR3 region has the DNA TGTGCCAGCAGTCGTGGAGGGGTAAACGACCAGTACTTC.

This sequence joins TRBV19 and TRBJ2-3, with 10 nucleotides matching TRBD2. Germline V gene lookup returns CDR1 LNHDA and CDR2 SQIVND (reference sequence). The CDR3 extends over 17 amino acids. V was clipped by 3 bases and J by 0 bases; unmatched bases: 6. CDR3 region: CASSIWLAGASTDTQYF. Here the CDR3 DNA reads TGTGCCAGTAGTATTTGGCTAGCGGGGGCCAGCACAGATACGCAGTATTTT.

Only a few counts were recorded for this clonotype. The chain couples TRBV7-2 to TRBJ2-1, with 9 bases that match TRBD1. V lost 5 bases and J lost 3; bases outside the gene matches: 14. CDR1 is SGHTA, CDR2 FQGNSA, per germline. The CDR3 loop spans 18 amino acids. The CDR3 is CASSHRDRVVGDYNEQFF. CDR3 in DNA: TGTGCCAGCAGCCACCGGGACAGGGTTGTAGGGGACTACAATGAGCAGTTCTTC.

This clonotype was recorded a few times. J is TRBJ2-1 and V is TRBV10-3, with 14 positions matching TRBD2. CDR3 length: 15 residues. V lost 4 bases and J lost 10; bases outside the gene matches: 6. Per the germline V gene, CDR1 is ENHRY and CDR2 is SYGVKD. In DNA form, the CDR3 reads TGTGCCATCAGTGGGACTAGCGGGGGGACATGGGAGCAGTTCTTC. Encoded protein: CAISGTSGGTWEQFF.

The rearrangement joins TRBV4-1 to TRBJ1-2; 9 bases are shared with TRBD1. The CDR3 contains 16 residues. Trimming at V came to 8 bases and at J to 0 bases, leaving 10 bases not matched to a gene. Germline assignment: CDR1 MGHRA and CDR2 YSYEKL. CDR3 loop: CASGEGQGFTNYGYTF. CDR3 in DNA: TGCGCCAGCGGTGAGGGACAGGGATTTACTAACTATGGCTACACCTTC.

This chain uses TRBV19 with TRBJ1-1, with a possible D match to TRBD1 (5 bases). The CDR3 has 16 residues. V was cut by 5 bases and J by 0 bases, with 16 bases left in between. Germline CDR1 is LNHDA and CDR2 is SQIVND (reference sequence). CDR3 amino acids: CASSLRTNGLNTEAFF. The CDR3 DNA sequence: TGTGCCAGTAGTCTAAGGACAAATGGTCTGAACACTGAAGCTTTCTTT.

The chain uses TRBV6-6 and TRBJ1-2; D perhaps matches TRBD1 (6 bases). CDR1 MNHNY and CDR2 SVGAGI come from the germline V gene (reference sequence). Trimming left V 10 bases short and J 0 bases short, with 15 bases between. CDR3 size: 14 residues. CDR3 bases: TGTGCCACCGAGATACGGGGGCCTAACTATGGCTACACCTTC. It encodes CATEIRGPNYGYTF.

This clonotype came up a few times. This rearrangement joins TRBV7-9 to TRBJ2-1, with 9 bases identical to TRBD1. CDR1 is SEHNR, CDR2 FQNEAQ, per germline (reference sequence). Trimming took 5 bases from V and 15 from J; bases not matched to a gene: 8. This CDR3 spans 12 amino acids. CDR3 protein: CASSPGTGFWFF. The DNA for the CDR3 is TGTGCCAGCAGCCCAGGGACAGGGTTTTGGTTCTTC.

The rearrangement uses TRBV7-9 and TRBJ1-2, with D unclear. The CDR3 spans 14 residues. The V and J ends lost 6 bases and 8 bases respectively, with 19 bases between them. Germline values: CDR1 SEHNR, CDR2 FQNEAQ (reference sequence). The CDR3 coding sequence is TGTGCCAGCAGTCCCGGACCCGGGGAGAGGGGCTACACCTTC. Residues: CASSPGPGERGYTF.

The V gene is TRBV20-1, the J gene TRBJ2-2; weak D call: TRBD1 (6 bases). This CDR3 has 15 residues. Trimming cost V 4 bases and J 4 bases, with 16 bases left between them. Per germline, CDR1 DFQATT and CDR2 SNEGSKA (reference sequence). CDR3 nucleotides: TGCAGTGCTAACCCAGGGGCTCGGGGCACCGGGGAGCTGTTTTTT. Amino acids: CSANPGARGTGELFF.

This clonotype was seen a handful of times. The chain has TRBV2 and TRBJ1-2; D gene unclear. Germline-derived CDR1 and CDR2 are SNHLY and FYNNEI. The V end was cut by 10 bases, the J end by 4 bases, with 16 bases between. This CDR3 is 13 amino acids long. The CDR3 nucleotides read TGTGCCACCCCGCTAAGGGATAGCTATGGCTACACCTTC. Protein sequence: CATPLRDSYGYTF.

This clonotype was seen a few times. The chain recombines TRBV6-5 with TRBJ1-1; D might be TRBD1 (6 bases). V dropped 6 bases and J dropped 11 bases, with 19 bases sitting between them. The CDR3 has 13 residues. The germline V gene encodes CDR1 MNHEY and CDR2 SVGAGI. The CDR3 is CASRFRTVESAFF. The DNA of the CDR3 is TGTGCCAGCAGGTTTAGGACAGTTGAGTCGGCTTTCTTT.

This clonotype was detected many times. The chain recombines TRBV12-3 or TRBV12-4 with TRBJ2-2; TRBD1 is a possible D gene (5 bases). The CDR3 sequence is 11 residues long. V dropped 5 bases and J dropped 7 bases, with 5 bases sitting between them. The CDR3 loop reads CASSQGGELFF. CDR3 DNA sequence: TGTGCCAGCAGTCAGGGCGGGGAGCTGTTTTTT.